This T cell receptor (beta chain) was sequenced in a study of identifying expanded T cells in peripheral blood. Regarding the study as a whole: Variance in clone template counts between roughly 2-week samples significantly increased with total template count across all healthy donors. Differentially abundant clones: roughly 1.2 between replicates, 16.4 at two to three weeks, under 25 at four.

The CDR3 length is 14 residues. V dropped 2 bases and J dropped 2 bases, with 7 bases sitting between them. Germline CDR1 MNHEY, CDR2 SMNVEV (reference sequence). Collection occurred without any documented infections or immune events in donors. To note about this clone: Its antigen is not identified.

TCRdb's copy holds only in-frame clones and misses some; the assay was immunoSEQ multiplex PCR. The sample records about 91,000 clones, 70% to 90% being singletons. The sample was blood. The TCR comes from a person aged 18 to 69 in good health. The chain carries TRBV27 and TRBJ2-1; D is perhaps TRBD1 (6 bases). The CDR3 DNA follows: TGTGCCAGCAGTTTAGGGGACACCTACAATGAGCAGTTCTTC. Amino acids: CASSLGDTYNEQFF.